This T cell receptor beta chain appears in the sequencing data of a study of T cell changes during pregnancy in multiple sclerosis. Germline loops: CDR1 SGHNT, CDR2 YYREEE (reference sequence). The CDR3 is 15 amino acids. Trimming removed 0 bases from V and 2 bases from J, with 10 bases in between. Sequencing used immunoSEQ multiplex PCR; TCRdb keeps in-frame clones, though not all of them. The table includes over 45,000 clones, roughly 88% detected once. Sequencing was performed on CD4+ T cells from peripheral blood mononuclear cells, taken in the second trimester of pregnancy. The sequence came from a female donor with multiple sclerosis, enrolled in a pregnancy study. The chain is built from TRBV5-4 and TRBJ2-3; D uncertain. The CDR3 sequence is CASSLDGGYTDTQYF. CDR3 nucleotide sequence: TGTGCCAGCAGCTTGGACGGCGGTTACACAGATACGCAGTATTTT.